The 19 T cell receptor beta chains presented below share a single source sample, sequenced in a study of blood T cell repertoires in COVID-19. Clones were read by immunoSEQ multiplex PCR, and TCRdb kept only the in-frame ones, dropping some. The sample has 250,000 to 300,000 clones, around nine tenths seen once. Sample: peripheral blood. The receptors here all came from a woman in her twenties or thirties with COVID-19, enrolled during active disease.

The chain links TRBV25-1 to TRBJ1-2; no clear D gene. The CDR3 contains 12 residues. Germline lookup yields CDR1 MGHDK and CDR2 SYGVNS. Trimming stripped 3 bases from V and 8 bases from J, with 10 bases between. In nucleotides, the CDR3 is TGTGCCAGCAGTGATAATCTCGTGGGCTACACCTTC. Its protein product is CASSDNLVGYTF.

This chain links TRBV4-1 with TRBJ2-1; D unresolved. V lost 6 bases to trimming and J lost 9 bases, with 9 bases between them. The CDR3 length is 11 residues. From germline, CDR1 is MGHRA and CDR2 YSYEKL. Here the CDR3 reads CASSAGGEQFF. CDR3 DNA: TGCGCCAGCAGTGCCGGTGGTGAGCAGTTCTTC.

This chain joins TRBV9 and TRBJ2-7, with D maybe TRBD2 (7 bases). The CDR3 contains 13 residues. Deletions cut 1 base from V and 6 bases from J, with 11 bases between. The germline gives CDR1 SGDLS, CDR2 YYNGEE. The CDR3 sequence: CASSVTGGGEQYF. The CDR3 coding sequence is TGTGCCAGCAGCGTAACGGGGGGCGGCGAGCAGTACTTC.

The J gene is TRBJ2-3, the V gene TRBV7-2, with D unclear. The CDR3 loop spans 14 amino acids. V was shortened by 5 bases and J by 0 bases, with 9 bases between the two germline ends. Germline V lookup: CDR1 SGHTA, CDR2 FQGNSA. CDR3 DNA sequence: TGTGCCAGCAGCCCGCAGATCAGCACAGATACGCAGTATTTT. Amino acids: CASSPQISTDTQYF. The full variable domain, with the rest looked up from reference TRBV7-2 and TRBJ2-3, is GAGVSQSPSNKVTEKGKDVELRCDPISGHTALYWYRQSLGQGLEFLIYFQGNSAPDKSGLPSDRFSAERTGGSVSTLTIQRTQQEDSAVYLCASSPQISTDTQYFGPGTRLTVL.

The V and J genes are TRBV20-1 and TRBJ2-2; D is ambiguous. The CDR3 is made up of 13 amino acids. The germline V gene encodes CDR1 DFQATT and CDR2 SNEGSKA (reference sequence). The germline V and J ends were trimmed by 3 bases and 2 bases, with 7 bases remaining between them. CDR3 coding DNA: TGCAGTGCTAGTGAACAAAACACCGGGGAGCTGTTTTTT. It is translated as CSASEQNTGELFF.

The chain employs TRBV27 and TRBJ2-1; a weak D match, TRBD2 (5 bases). V was clipped by 6 bases and J by 1 base, with 19 bases between them. The germline V gene encodes CDR1 MNHEY and CDR2 SMNVEV (reference sequence). The CDR3 length is 17 residues. The DNA for the CDR3 is TGTGCCAGCAGGTTCAGAGGGAGAGTGGGTTCCTACAATGAGCAGTTCTTC. Protein product: CASRFRGRVGSYNEQFF.

V and J are TRBV3-1 (or the pseudogene TRBV3-2) and TRBJ2-2; D perhaps matches TRBD2 (6 bases). CDR3 length: 14 residues. V was trimmed by 6 bases and J by 4 bases, leaving 12 bases between them. Germline V CDR1 and CDR2: LGHDT, YNNKEL (reference sequence). Written as DNA, the CDR3 is TGTGCCAGCAGTCGGGTGGGGGGCACCGGGGAGCTGTTTTTT. It yields the protein CASSRVGGTGELFF.

This chain links TRBV19 with TRBJ2-1; 7 bases fit TRBD2. Germline V CDR1 and CDR2: LNHDA, SQIVND (reference sequence). Trimming cost V 8 bases and J 2 bases; bases outside gene matches: 9. The CDR3 is 15 residues long. The CDR3 loop reads CASGDLADPYNEQFF. In DNA form, the CDR3 reads TGTGCCAGTGGGGACCTAGCGGATCCCTACAATGAGCAGTTCTTC.

The chain employs TRBV5-4 and TRBJ2-3; D possibly corresponds to TRBD1 (5 bases). The CDR3 covers 14 residues. Germline lookup yields CDR1 SGHNT and CDR2 YYREEE (reference sequence). V lost 4 bases to trimming and J lost 3 bases, with 12 bases between them. The CDR3 reads CASSPDTGTDTQYF. The CDR3 coding sequence is TGTGCCAGCAGCCCGGACACAGGAACAGATACGCAGTATTTT.

The chain employs TRBV5-1 and TRBJ1-6; TRBD1 matches 7 bases. The V segment lost 4 bases and the J segment 7 bases; nucleotides outside the gene matches: 11. The CDR3 consists of 16 residues. Germline V CDR1 and CDR2: SGHRS, YFSETQ. CDR3 in DNA: TGCGCCAGCAGCCGAGACGGGACAGCGCCGAATTCACCCCTCCACTTT. Translation: CASSRDGTAPNSPLHF.

The V gene is TRBV5-1, the J gene TRBJ2-7, with a possible D match to TRBD1 (6 bases). V was trimmed by 0 bases and J by 6 bases, leaving 13 bases between them. This CDR3 has 14 residues. Germline CDR1 SGHRS, CDR2 YFSETQ. CDR3 in amino acids: CASSLVGGPAEQYF. The CDR3 bases are TGCGCCAGCAGCTTGGTAGGGGGTCCCGCCGAGCAGTACTTC.

This clone was observed a few times. The V and J genes are TRBV9 and TRBJ2-3, with 10 bases that match TRBD2. The J segment lost 4 bases and the V segment lost 4 bases, leaving 12 bases of the junction unmatched. This CDR3 has 17 residues. The germline gives CDR1 SGDLS, CDR2 YYNGEE. CDR3 residues: CASSTGGSGRAADTQYF. The CDR3 bases are TGTGCCAGCAGCACCGGGGGGAGCGGGAGGGCCGCAGATACGCAGTATTTT.

The chain couples TRBV5-8 to TRBJ2-1; TRBD2 matches at 14 bases. The germline V gene encodes CDR1 SGHTS and CDR2 YDEGEE. The length of the CDR3 is 16 residues. V was clipped by 0 bases and J by 10 bases; unmatched bases: 6. CDR3 region: CASSLDGTSGSGEQFF. The CDR3 DNA reads as TGTGCCAGCAGCTTGGATGGGACTAGCGGGAGCGGGGAGCAGTTCTTC.

This clone was counted a few times. The chain employs TRBV2 and TRBJ1-6; the match to TRBD1 covers 10 bases. The CDR3 loop spans 13 amino acids. CDR1 and CDR2 from the germline V gene are SNHLY and FYNNEI. The CDR3 DNA follows: TGTGAAAAGCATGGGACAGGGGATTCACCCCTCCACTTT. Protein product: CEKHGTGDSPLHF.

The chain recombines TRBV27 with TRBJ2-3; tentatively, D is TRBD1 (5 bases). The CDR3 extends over 15 amino acids. V dropped 3 bases and J dropped 6 bases, with 16 bases sitting between them. The germline gives CDR1 MNHEY, CDR2 SMNVEV (reference sequence). CDR3 nucleotides: TGTGCCAGCAGTTTTCAAGGGGCTGTGTGGGATACGCAGTATTTT. It specifies CASSFQGAVWDTQYF.

This chain connects TRBV3-1 (or the pseudogene TRBV3-2) to TRBJ1-2, with D maybe TRBD1 (6 bases). There are 16 residues in the CDR3. Germline CDR1 and CDR2: LGHDT and YNNKEL (reference sequence). The V gene lost 2 bases and the J gene lost 2 bases, with 15 bases spanning the gap. The DNA of the CDR3 is TGTGCCAGCAGCCAACGGAGTTTGGGGGCCAACTATGGCTACACCTTC. Encoded protein: CASSQRSLGANYGYTF.

The chain recombines TRBV9 with TRBJ2-1; 7 bases match TRBD2. Germline assignment: CDR1 SGDLS and CDR2 YYNGEE. V was clipped by 0 bases and J by 9 bases; unmatched bases: 12. The CDR3 length is 16 residues. CDR3 loop: CASSVGSPTPGGEQFF. Here the CDR3 DNA reads TGTGCCAGCAGCGTAGGGTCGCCTACCCCGGGGGGTGAGCAGTTCTTC.

The V and J genes are TRBV7-2 and TRBJ1-2; 7 bases line up with TRBD1. The germline gives CDR1 SGHTA, CDR2 FQGNSA. Germline trimming cut 2 bases from V and 2 bases from J; bases unmatched to any gene: 2. The CDR3 runs 14 residues. CDR3 in DNA: TGTGCCAGCAGCTTATCGACAGGGAACTATGGCTACACCTTC. It translates to CASSLSTGNYGYTF.

The V call is TRBV6-1, the J call TRBJ1-6, with TRBD1 as a possible D gene (6 bases). CDR1 is MNHNS and CDR2 is SASEGT in the germline V gene. CDR3 length equals 13 residues. V lost 1 base to trimming and J lost 9 bases, with 7 bases between them. As DNA, the CDR3 is TGTGCCAGCAGTGAAGAAGGGGGTTCACCCCTCCACTTT. Translated, it gives CASSEEGGSPLHF.